The 28 T cell receptor beta chains below all came from one sample that was sequenced in a study of blood T cell repertoires in COVID-19. Produced via immunoSEQ multiplex PCR; TCRdb's table is partial and in-frame only. The table lists approximately 360,000 clones, roughly 90% of them singletons. Specimen: peripheral blood. These receptors all stem from a man aged 40-49 years with acute or convalescent COVID-19.

In nucleotides, the CDR3 is TGTGCCAGCTCACCAGCGGGTTCCCGGGAAAAACTGTTTTTT. It is translated as CASSPAGSREKLFF. The chain is built from TRBV18 and TRBJ1-4; D unresolved. Germline V CDR1 and CDR2: KGHSH, LQKENI. Trimming stripped 2 bases from V and 8 bases from J, with 12 bases between. CDR3 size: 14 residues.

The chain couples TRBV5-5 to TRBJ2-2; 9 nucleotides match TRBD1. J gave up 5 bases and V 3 bases, and 8 bases lay outside the gene matches. Per the germline V gene, CDR1 is SGHKS and CDR2 is YYEKEE (reference sequence). CDR3 length: 16 residues. The CDR3 DNA follows: TGTGCCAGCAGCTCGACTCCGGGACAGGGAACCGGGGAGCTGTTTTTT. As protein: CASSSTPGQGTGELFF.

V usage is TRBV19 and J usage is TRBJ2-2; 14 bases align to TRBD2. The CDR3 has 18 residues. After removal of 6 bases from V and 7 bases from J, the junction contained 13 bases not matched to a gene. Germline V lookup: CDR1 LNHDA, CDR2 SQIVND (reference sequence). The CDR3 is CASSGLAGGLSNYGELFF. The CDR3 nucleotides read TGTGCCAGTAGCGGACTAGCGGGGGGCCTGTCGAACTACGGGGAGCTGTTTTTT.

The chain recombines TRBV11-2 with TRBJ1-6, with 7 bases lining up with TRBD1. Germline loops: CDR1 SGHAT, CDR2 FQNNGV. V lost 1 base to trimming and J lost 10 bases; unmatched junction nucleotides: 4. The CDR3 totals 14 residues. The CDR3, as DNA: TGTGCCAGCAGCTTAGGACAGGGCCGCTCACCCCTCCACTTT. Translated: CASSLGQGRSPLHF.

About this clone itself: Other DNA sequences of this sample code for an identical CDR3. The chain joins TRBV18 to TRBJ2-7; D is ambiguous. The germline V gene encodes CDR1 KGHSH and CDR2 LQKENI. V was shortened by 3 bases and J by 0 bases, with 3 bases between the two germline ends. The CDR3 length is 12 residues. CDR3 coding DNA: TGTGCCAGCTCACCTAGCTCCTACGAGCAGTACTTC. Its protein product is CASSPSSYEQYF.

The rearrangement joins TRBV4-1 to TRBJ2-7; 7 bases are a match to TRBD1. With 4 bases clipped from V and 2 bases from J, the junction kept 2 bases outside the gene matches. CDR1 is MGHRA, CDR2 YSYEKL, per germline. The CDR3 extends over 13 amino acids. The DNA for the CDR3 is TGCGCCAGCAGCCGAGGGACAGCCTACGAGCAGTACTTC. Translation gives CASSRGTAYEQYF.

The chain couples TRBV6-5 to TRBJ2-5, with D tentatively TRBD2 (6 bases). The length of the CDR3 is 16 residues. The germline V and J ends were trimmed by 4 bases and 4 bases, with 19 bases remaining between them. Germline CDR1 MNHEY, CDR2 SVGAGI. The CDR3 sequence: CASSLLGAGTGETQYF. CDR3 bases: TGTGCCAGCAGTTTATTAGGGGCGGGGACTGGAGAGACCCAGTACTTC.

The CDR3 reads CASKRLAGLYEQYF. In DNA form, the CDR3 reads TGCGCCAGCAAAAGGCTAGCGGGACTCTACGAGCAGTACTTC. This chain connects TRBV10-2 to TRBJ2-7, with TRBD2 identical over 9 bases. V gave up 7 bases and J gave up 3 bases; unmatched junction bases: 7. CDR1 and CDR2 (germline): WSHSY, SAAADI. CDR3 length equals 14 residues.

A note on this clone: Germline is not matched at one junction end, which may reflect a read error. V usage is TRBV7-8 and J usage is TRBJ1-3; 9 positions agree with TRBD1. In germline, CDR1 is SGHVS, CDR2 FQNEAQ. The CDR3 runs 14 residues. The CDR3 nucleotides read TGTGCCAGCAGCCAAAGCCGAACAGGGGGCCTTCGGAATTTT. This gives the protein CASSQSRTGGLRNF.

The rearrangement joins TRBV7-2 to TRBJ1-5; the D gene is possibly TRBD1 (5 bases). The CDR3 is made up of 16 amino acids. Trimming pared 5 bases from V and 2 bases from J, leaving 16 bases between. Germline CDR1 is SGHTA and CDR2 is FQGNSA. In DNA, the CDR3 is TGTGCCAGCAGCACACGGCAGGGTGGCGGCAATCAGCCCCAGCATTTT. Its protein is CASSTRQGGGNQPQHF.

The rearrangement joins TRBV29-1 to TRBJ2-1; 10 bases agree with TRBD2. Germline assignment: CDR1 SQVTM and CDR2 ANQGSEA. The CDR3 spans 14 residues. The V gene end was trimmed by 3 bases and the J gene end by 5 bases; junction bases not matched to a gene: 4. CDR3 coding DNA: TGCAGCGTTGAGGGACTAGCGTTCCACAATGAGCAGTTCTTC. It yields the protein CSVEGLAFHNEQFF.

The gene calls are TRBV19 and TRBJ1-4; D ambiguous. CDR1 is LNHDA, CDR2 SQIVND, per germline (reference sequence). Trimming took off 4 bases at V and 6 bases at J, with 15 bases between the two ends. The length of the CDR3 is 15 residues. The CDR3 here is CASSTPVGRHEKLFF. The DNA for the CDR3 is TGTGCCAGTAGTACCCCGGTGGGCCGGCATGAAAAACTGTTTTTT. Combining the CDR3 with reference TRBV19 and TRBJ1-4 gives the whole variable domain DGGITQSPKYLFRKEGQNVTLSCEQNLNHDAMYWYRQDPGQGLRLIYYSQIVNDFQKGDIAEGYSVSREKKESFPLTVTSAQKNPTAFYLCASSTPVGRHEKLFFGSGTQLSVL.

V gene TRBV6-1 combines with J gene TRBJ1-2; no reliable D call. The V end lost 2 bases, the J end lost 9 bases, and 7 bases lay between the germline ends. CDR1 is MNHNS and CDR2 is SASEGT in the germline V gene. This CDR3 has 11 amino acids. Written as DNA, the CDR3 is TGTGCCAGCAGTGAAATATCTAGCTACACCTTC. Translated: CASSEISSYTF.

The chain is built from TRBV14 and TRBJ2-5; 7 bases map to TRBD1. CDR1 is SGHDN, CDR2 FVKESK, per germline. CDR3 size: 16 residues. The V gene end was trimmed by 0 bases and the J gene end by 4 bases; junction bases not matched to a gene: 8. The CDR3 here is CASSQEGQGVGETQYF. The CDR3 nucleotides are TGTGCCAGCAGCCAAGAGGGTCAGGGGGTAGGAGAGACCCAGTACTTC.

This clone has only a few counts. The chain couples TRBV3-1 (or the pseudogene TRBV3-2) to TRBJ1-1; tentative D call: TRBD1 (6 bases). Germline V gene lookup returns CDR1 LGHDT and CDR2 YNNKEL (reference sequence). CDR3 length: 13 residues. V was shortened by 2 bases and J by 3 bases, with 7 bases between the two germline ends. CDR3 sequence (DNA): TGTGCCAGCAGCCAAAACAGGGACACTGAAGCTTTCTTT. Its translation: CASSQNRDTEAFF.

The chain carries TRBV6-5 and TRBJ1-2; tentatively, D is TRBD1 (6 bases). The CDR3 sequence is 14 residues long. The V end was cut by 2 bases, the J end by 4 bases, with 11 bases between. CDR1 and CDR2 from the germline V gene are MNHEY and SVGAGI. The CDR3 DNA is TGTGCCAGCAGTTACCAGTTACAGGGCTATGGCTACACCTTC. It translates to CASSYQLQGYGYTF.

V gene TRBV4-3 combines with J gene TRBJ2-5; TRBD1 matches at 10 bases. V was clipped by 4 bases and J by 1 base; unmatched bases: 12. Looked up from germline, CDR1 is LGHNA and CDR2 is YSLEER. This CDR3 has 18 residues. The CDR3 region has the DNA TGCGCCAGCAGCCCAGAAAGACAGGGGGCGCTATTCCAAGAGACCCAGTACTTC. Amino acids: CASSPERQGALFQETQYF.

This chain connects TRBV28 to TRBJ2-7, with D unresolved. CDR3 length: 14 residues. The ends were cut back, 2 bases at V and 2 bases at J, with 10 bases in the middle. Germline lookup yields CDR1 MDHEN and CDR2 SYDVKM. The CDR3 here is CASSLISHPYEQYF. For the CDR3, the DNA is TGTGCCAGCAGTTTAATATCACACCCCTACGAGCAGTACTTC.

The chain carries TRBV3-1 (or the pseudogene TRBV3-2) and TRBJ1-1; TRBD1 might be the D (5 bases). Between the trimmed V and J ends, which lost 6 bases and 5 bases, there was a span of 16 bases. CDR3 length: 14 residues. Per germline, CDR1 LGHDT and CDR2 YNNKEL (reference sequence). CDR3 region: CASRRGRVGTEAFF. CDR3 bases: TGTGCCAGCAGACGTGGCAGGGTTGGTACTGAAGCTTTCTTT.

This clone was detected only once. The chain has TRBV7-6 and TRBJ1-2; possible D gene TRBD1, 6 bases. The V end lost 0 bases, the J end lost 8 bases, and 10 bases lay between the germline ends. Germline V gives CDR1 SGHVS, CDR2 FNYEAQ. The CDR3 runs to 13 residues. The CDR3 DNA reads TGTGCCAGCAGCTTAGCCAGGGGTCGCGGCTACACCTTC. It encodes CASSLARGRGYTF.

The rearrangement uses TRBV27 and TRBJ2-5; tentative D call: TRBD2 (5 bases). Germline CDR1 and CDR2: MNHEY and SMNVEV (reference sequence). This CDR3 spans 20 amino acids. With 0 bases removed from V and 0 bases from J, the gap between germline ends came to 23 bases. In nucleotides, the CDR3 is TGTGCCAGCAGTTTATCGCGGGCCCGGTTTAGCGCGAGGTACCAAGAGACCCAGTACTTC. Amino acids: CASSLSRARFSARYQETQYF.

The V gene is TRBV6-6, the J gene TRBJ2-1; 9 bases fit TRBD2. J lost 14 bases, V lost 2 bases, and 4 bases had no gene match. CDR1 and CDR2 from the germline V gene are MNHNY and SVGAGI (reference sequence). This CDR3 region has 12 residues. The CDR3 sequence: CASSYGKREEFF. The CDR3 coding sequence is TGTGCCAGCAGTTACGGCAAGCGGGAGGAGTTCTTC.

The chain combines TRBV28 with TRBJ1-5; perhaps TRBD1 as D (5 bases). The CDR3 sequence is 16 residues long. Trimming pared 5 bases from V and 3 bases from J, leaving 17 bases between. From germline, CDR1 is MDHEN and CDR2 SYDVKM. CDR3 in amino acids: CASSGVAGGNNQPQHF. CDR3 coding DNA: TGTGCCAGCAGTGGGGTCGCGGGGGGTAACAATCAGCCCCAGCATTTT.

The chain employs TRBV29-1 and TRBJ1-2; D perhaps matches TRBD1 (5 bases). Trimming took off 2 bases at V and 3 bases at J, with 16 bases between the two ends. The V gene's germline CDR1 is SQVTM and CDR2 ANQGSEA. The CDR3 totals 15 residues. For the CDR3, the DNA is TGCAGCGTTGAACCCCCGTGGGGAGGGGACTATGGCTACACCTTC. Protein product: CSVEPPWGGDYGYTF.

This rearrangement joins TRBV5-5 to TRBJ1-5, with 9 positions matching TRBD1. Germline V lookup: CDR1 SGHKS, CDR2 YYEKEE (reference sequence). The CDR3 consists of 16 residues. Trimming cost V 0 bases and J 6 bases; bases outside gene matches: 7. The CDR3 DNA follows: TGTGCCAGCAGCTTGGGCAAGGGACAGGGAATTCAGCCCCAGCATTTT. Translation gives CASSLGKGQGIQPQHF.

V gene TRBV7-6 combines with J gene TRBJ1-1, with a weak D call TRBD1 (6 bases). CDR3 length equals 16 residues. Trimming left V 5 bases short and J 1 base short, with 17 bases between. CDR1 is SGHVS, CDR2 FNYEAQ, per germline. The CDR3 is CASSEGVGAANTEAFF. The CDR3 DNA is TGTGCCAGCAGCGAAGGAGTGGGGGCCGCGAACACTGAAGCTTTCTTT.

The chain recombines TRBV7-3 with TRBJ1-5, with a possible D match to TRBD1 (5 bases). Germline V gives CDR1 SGHTA, CDR2 FQGTGA. Trimming pared 2 bases from V and 2 bases from J, leaving 16 bases between. The CDR3 consists of 17 residues. CDR3: CASSLQGWGWGNQPQHF. For the CDR3, the DNA is TGTGCCAGCAGCTTACAGGGCTGGGGATGGGGCAATCAGCCCCAGCATTTT.

The genes are TRBV12-3 or TRBV12-4 and TRBJ1-2, with D possibly being TRBD1 (5 bases). The CDR3 runs 12 residues. Trimming removed 3 bases from V and 10 bases from J, with 12 bases in between. In DNA, the CDR3 is TGTGCCAGCAGTTTGGGGATAGGGGCCTACACCTTC. Its translation: CASSLGIGAYTF.